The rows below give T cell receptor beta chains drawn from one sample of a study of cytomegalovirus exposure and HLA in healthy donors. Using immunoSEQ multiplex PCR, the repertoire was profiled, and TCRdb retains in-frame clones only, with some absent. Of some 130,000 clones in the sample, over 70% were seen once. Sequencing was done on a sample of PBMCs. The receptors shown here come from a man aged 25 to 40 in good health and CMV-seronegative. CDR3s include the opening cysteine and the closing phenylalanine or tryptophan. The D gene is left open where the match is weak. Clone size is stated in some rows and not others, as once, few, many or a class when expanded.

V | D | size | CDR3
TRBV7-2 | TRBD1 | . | CASSLTDRAVEQYF
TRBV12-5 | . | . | CASALAWEQFF
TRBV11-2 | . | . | CASSLSPATQETQYF
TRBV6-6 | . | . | CASIRQGYNSPLHF
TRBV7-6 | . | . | CASSFWSRVRQPQHF
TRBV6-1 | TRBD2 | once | CASSVRRETQETQYF
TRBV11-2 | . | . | CASSLGSGRYYEQYF
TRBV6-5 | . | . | CASSRGTEAFF
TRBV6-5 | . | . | CASSPWTVNTEAFF
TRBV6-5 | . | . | CASSTTGHNNSPLHF
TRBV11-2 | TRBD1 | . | CASTWTGGVSGELFF
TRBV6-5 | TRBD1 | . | CASSPRQGNNEQFF
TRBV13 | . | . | CASSSRLGTDTQYF
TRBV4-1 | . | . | CASSQAGTITGELFF
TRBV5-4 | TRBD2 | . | CASSLAGGRDEQFF
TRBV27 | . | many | CASSFLAANTGELFF
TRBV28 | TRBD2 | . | CASSFERLAGVADTQYF
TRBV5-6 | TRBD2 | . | CASSLEGTSGSQNAGELFF